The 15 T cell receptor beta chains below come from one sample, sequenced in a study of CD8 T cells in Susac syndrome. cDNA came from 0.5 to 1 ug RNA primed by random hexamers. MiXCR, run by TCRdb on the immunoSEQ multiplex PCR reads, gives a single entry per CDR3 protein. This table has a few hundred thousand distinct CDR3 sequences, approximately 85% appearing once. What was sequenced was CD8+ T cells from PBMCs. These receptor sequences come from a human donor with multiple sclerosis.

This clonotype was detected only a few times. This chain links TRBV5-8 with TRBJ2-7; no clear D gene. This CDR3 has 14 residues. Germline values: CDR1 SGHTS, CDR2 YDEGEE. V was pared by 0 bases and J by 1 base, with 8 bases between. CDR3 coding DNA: TGTGCCAGCAGCTTGGATGGCCCATCCTACGAGCAGTACTTC. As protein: CASSLDGPSYEQYF.

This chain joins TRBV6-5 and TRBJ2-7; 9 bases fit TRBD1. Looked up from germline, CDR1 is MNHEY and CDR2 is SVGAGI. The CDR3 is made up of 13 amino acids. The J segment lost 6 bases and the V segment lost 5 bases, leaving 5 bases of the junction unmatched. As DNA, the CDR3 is TGTGCCAGCAGTCCGGGGACAGGGACCGAGCAGTACTTC. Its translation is CASSPGTGTEQYF.

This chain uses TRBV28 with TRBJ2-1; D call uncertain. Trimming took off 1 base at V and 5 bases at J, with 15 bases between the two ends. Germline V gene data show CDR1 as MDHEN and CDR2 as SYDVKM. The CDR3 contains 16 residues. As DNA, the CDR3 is TGTGCCAGCAGTTTATATTCCTTAGCCCCTAACAATGAGCAGTTCTTC. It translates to CASSLYSLAPNNEQFF. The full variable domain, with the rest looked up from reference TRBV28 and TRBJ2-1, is DVKVTQSSRYLVKRTGEKVFLECVQDMDHENMFWYRQDPGLGLRLIYFSYDVKMKEKGDIPEGYSVSREKKERFSLILESASTNQTSMYLCASSLYSLAPNNEQFFGPGTRLTVL.

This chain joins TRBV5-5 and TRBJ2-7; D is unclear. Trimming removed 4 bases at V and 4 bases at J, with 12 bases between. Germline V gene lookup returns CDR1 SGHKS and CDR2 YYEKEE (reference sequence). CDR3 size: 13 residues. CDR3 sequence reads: CASSIPMEYEQYF. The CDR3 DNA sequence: TGTGCCAGCAGCATTCCGATGGAATACGAGCAGTACTTC. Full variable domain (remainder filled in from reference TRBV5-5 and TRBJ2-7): DAGVTQSPTHLIKTRGQQVTLRCSPISGHKSVSWYQQVLGQGPQFIFQYYEKEERGRGNFPDRFSARQFPNYSSELNVNALLLGDSALYLCASSIPMEYEQYFGPGTRLTVT.

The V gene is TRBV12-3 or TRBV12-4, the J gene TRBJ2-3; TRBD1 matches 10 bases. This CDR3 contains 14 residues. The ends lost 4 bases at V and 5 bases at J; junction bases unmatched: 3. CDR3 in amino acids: CASSSGTGVDTQYF. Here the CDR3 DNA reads TGTGCCAGCAGTTCGGGGACAGGGGTAGATACGCAGTATTTT.

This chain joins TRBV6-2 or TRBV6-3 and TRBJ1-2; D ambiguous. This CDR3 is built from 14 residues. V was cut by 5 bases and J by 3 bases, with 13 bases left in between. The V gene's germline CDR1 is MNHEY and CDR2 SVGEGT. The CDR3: CASSRTVSYYGYTF. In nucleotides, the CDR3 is TGTGCCAGCAGTCGGACGGTATCTTACTATGGCTACACCTTC.

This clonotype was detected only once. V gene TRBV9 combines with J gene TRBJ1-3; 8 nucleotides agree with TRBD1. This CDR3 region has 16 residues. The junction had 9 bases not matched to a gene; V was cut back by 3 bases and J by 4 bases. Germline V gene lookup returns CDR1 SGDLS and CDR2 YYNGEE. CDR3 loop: CASSARVQGEGNTIYF. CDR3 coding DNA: TGTGCCAGCAGCGCACGAGTACAGGGGGAGGGAAACACCATATATTTT.

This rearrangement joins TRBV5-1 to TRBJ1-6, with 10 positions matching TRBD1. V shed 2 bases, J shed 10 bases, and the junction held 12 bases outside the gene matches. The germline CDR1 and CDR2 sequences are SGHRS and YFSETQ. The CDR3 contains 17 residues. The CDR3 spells CASSFRGQGTPRSPLHF. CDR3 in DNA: TGCGCCAGCAGCTTTCGGGGACAGGGGACCCCGAGGTCACCCCTCCACTTT.

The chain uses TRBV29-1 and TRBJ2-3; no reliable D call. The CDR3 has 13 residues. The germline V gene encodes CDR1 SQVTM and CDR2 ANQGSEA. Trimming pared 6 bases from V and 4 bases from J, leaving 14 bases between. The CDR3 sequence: CSVLERRPDTQYF. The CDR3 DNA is TGCAGCGTCTTGGAGAGACGGCCAGATACGCAGTATTTT.

The CDR3 loop is CSAGPGQDSEAFF. The DNA of the CDR3 is TGCAGCGCCGGGCCGGGACAGGACTCGGAAGCTTTCTTT. The chain carries TRBV29-1 and TRBJ1-1; 8 nucleotides align to TRBD1. CDR3 length equals 13 residues. Unmatched junction bases numbered 12, after V lost 7 bases and J lost 8 bases. In germline, CDR1 is SQVTM, CDR2 ANQGSEA.

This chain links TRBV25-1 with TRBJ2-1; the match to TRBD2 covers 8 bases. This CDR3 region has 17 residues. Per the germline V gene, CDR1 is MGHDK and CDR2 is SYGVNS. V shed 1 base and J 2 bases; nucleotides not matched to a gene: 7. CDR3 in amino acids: CASSESHRGRTYNEQFF. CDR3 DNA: TGTGCCAGCAGTGAATCCCACCGCGGGAGGACCTACAATGAGCAGTTCTTC.

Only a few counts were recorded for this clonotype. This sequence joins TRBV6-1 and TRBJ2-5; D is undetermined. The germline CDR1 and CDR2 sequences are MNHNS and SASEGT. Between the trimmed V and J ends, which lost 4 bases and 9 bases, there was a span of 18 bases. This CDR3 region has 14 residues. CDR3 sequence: CASSVVGRRESQYF. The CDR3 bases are TGTGCCAGCAGTGTGGTGGGTCGAAGAGAATCCCAGTACTTC.

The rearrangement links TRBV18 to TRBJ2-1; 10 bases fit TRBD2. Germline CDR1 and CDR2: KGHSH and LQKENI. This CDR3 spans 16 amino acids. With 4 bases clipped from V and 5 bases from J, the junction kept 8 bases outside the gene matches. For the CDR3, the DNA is TGTGCCAGCTCACGCCGCCTAGCGGGAGCTAACAATGAGCAGTTCTTC. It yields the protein CASSRRLAGANNEQFF.

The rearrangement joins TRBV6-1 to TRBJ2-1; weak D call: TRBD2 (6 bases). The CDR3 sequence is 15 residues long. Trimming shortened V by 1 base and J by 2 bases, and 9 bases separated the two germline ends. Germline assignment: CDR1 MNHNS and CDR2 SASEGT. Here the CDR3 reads CASSEGAGTYNEQFF. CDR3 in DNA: TGTGCCAGCAGTGAAGGGGCGGGAACCTACAATGAGCAGTTCTTC.

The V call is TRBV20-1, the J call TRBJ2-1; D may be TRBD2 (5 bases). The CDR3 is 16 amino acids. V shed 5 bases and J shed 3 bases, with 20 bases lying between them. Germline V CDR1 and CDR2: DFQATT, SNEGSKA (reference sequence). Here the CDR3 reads CSARNRALSVYNEQFF. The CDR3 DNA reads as TGCAGTGCTCGAAACCGGGCCCTTAGCGTCTACAATGAGCAGTTCTTC.